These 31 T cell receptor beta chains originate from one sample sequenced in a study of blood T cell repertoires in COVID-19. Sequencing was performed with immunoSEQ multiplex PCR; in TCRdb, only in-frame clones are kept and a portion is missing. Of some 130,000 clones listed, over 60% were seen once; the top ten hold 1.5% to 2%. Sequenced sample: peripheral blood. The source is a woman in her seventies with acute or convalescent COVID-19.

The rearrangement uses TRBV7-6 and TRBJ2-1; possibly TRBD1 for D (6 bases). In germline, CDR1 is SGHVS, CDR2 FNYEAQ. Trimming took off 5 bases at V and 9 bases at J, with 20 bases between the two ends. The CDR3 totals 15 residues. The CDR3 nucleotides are TGTGCCAGCAGCCACAGGGCAATCTCAGGGTCTGAGCAGTTCTTC. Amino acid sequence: CASSHRAISGSEQFF.

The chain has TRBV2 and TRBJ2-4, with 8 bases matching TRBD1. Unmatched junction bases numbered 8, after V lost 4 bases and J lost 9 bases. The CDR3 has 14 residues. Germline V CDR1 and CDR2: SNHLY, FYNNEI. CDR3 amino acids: CASSAAGGRGIQYF. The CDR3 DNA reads TGTGCCAGCAGTGCGGCAGGGGGCAGGGGCATTCAGTACTTC.

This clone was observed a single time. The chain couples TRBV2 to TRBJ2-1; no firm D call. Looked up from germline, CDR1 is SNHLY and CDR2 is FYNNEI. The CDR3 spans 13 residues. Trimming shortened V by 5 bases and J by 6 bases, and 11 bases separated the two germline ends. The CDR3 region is CASSRTMGNEQFF. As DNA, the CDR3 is TGTGCCAGCAGTCGCACTATGGGCAATGAGCAGTTCTTC.

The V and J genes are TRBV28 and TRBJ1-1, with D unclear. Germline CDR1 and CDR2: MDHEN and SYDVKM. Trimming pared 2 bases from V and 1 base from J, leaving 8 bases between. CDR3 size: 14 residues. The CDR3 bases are TGTGCCAGCAGTTTAGGCACATCGAACACTGAAGCTTTCTTT. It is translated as CASSLGTSNTEAFF.

Here the CDR3 reads CASSEAGQGVETQYF. The DNA of the CDR3 is TGTGCCAGCAGTGAAGCGGGACAGGGGGTCGAGACCCAGTACTTC. The chain links TRBV6-1 to TRBJ2-5; 11 bases fit TRBD1. The trim removed 0 bases at V and 5 bases at J, leaving 2 bases unmatched. The CDR3 has 15 amino acids. Germline CDR1 is MNHNS and CDR2 is SASEGT.

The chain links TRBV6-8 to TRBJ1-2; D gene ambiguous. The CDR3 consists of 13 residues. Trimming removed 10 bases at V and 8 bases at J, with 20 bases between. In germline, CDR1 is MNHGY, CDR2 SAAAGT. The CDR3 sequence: CATNDRGPRGYTF. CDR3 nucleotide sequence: TGTGCCACCAACGACCGGGGTCCCCGAGGCTACACCTTC.

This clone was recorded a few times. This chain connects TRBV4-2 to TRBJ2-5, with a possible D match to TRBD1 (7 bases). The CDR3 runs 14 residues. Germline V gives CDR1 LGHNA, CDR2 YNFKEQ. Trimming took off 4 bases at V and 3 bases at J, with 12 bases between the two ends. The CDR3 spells CASSPGQREETQYF. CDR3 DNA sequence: TGTGCCAGCAGCCCGGGACAGCGGGAAGAGACCCAGTACTTC.

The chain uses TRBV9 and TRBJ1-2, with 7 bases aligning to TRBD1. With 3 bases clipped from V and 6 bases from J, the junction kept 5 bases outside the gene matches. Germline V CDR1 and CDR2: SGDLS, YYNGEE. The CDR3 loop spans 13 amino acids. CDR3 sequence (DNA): TGTGCCAGCAGCGAAACAGGGGCGAATGGCTACACCTTC. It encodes CASSETGANGYTF.

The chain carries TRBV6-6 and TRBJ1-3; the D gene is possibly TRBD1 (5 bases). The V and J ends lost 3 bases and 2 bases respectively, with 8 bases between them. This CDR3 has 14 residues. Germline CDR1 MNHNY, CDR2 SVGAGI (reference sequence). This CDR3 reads CASSYARAGNTIYF. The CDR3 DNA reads TGTGCCAGCAGTTATGCCAGGGCTGGAAACACCATATATTTT.

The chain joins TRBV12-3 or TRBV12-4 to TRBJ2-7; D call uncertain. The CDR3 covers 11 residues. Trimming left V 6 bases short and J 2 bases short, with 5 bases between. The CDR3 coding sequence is TGTGCCAGCAGACGAGCCTACGAGCAGTACTTC. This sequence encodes CASRRAYEQYF.

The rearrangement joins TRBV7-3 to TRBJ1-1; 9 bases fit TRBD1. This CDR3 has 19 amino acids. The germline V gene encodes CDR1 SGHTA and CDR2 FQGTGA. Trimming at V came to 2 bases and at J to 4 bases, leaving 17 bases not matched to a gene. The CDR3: CASSLSRLRQGESGTEAFF. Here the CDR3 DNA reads TGTGCCAGCAGCTTATCTCGTCTGAGACAGGGGGAATCGGGCACTGAAGCTTTCTTT.

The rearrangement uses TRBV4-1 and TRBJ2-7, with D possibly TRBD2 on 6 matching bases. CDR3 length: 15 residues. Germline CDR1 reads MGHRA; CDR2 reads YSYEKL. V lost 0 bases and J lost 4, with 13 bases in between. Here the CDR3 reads CASSQDPGLGYEQYF. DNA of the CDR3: TGCGCCAGCAGCCAAGATCCGGGACTCGGGTACGAGCAGTACTTC.

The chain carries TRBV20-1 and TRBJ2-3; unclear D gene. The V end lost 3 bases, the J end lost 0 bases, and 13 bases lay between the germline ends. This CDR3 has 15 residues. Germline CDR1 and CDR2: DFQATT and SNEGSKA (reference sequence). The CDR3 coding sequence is TGCAGTGCTAGTGTACTACCCCTCAGCACAGATACGCAGTATTTT. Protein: CSASVLPLSTDTQYF.

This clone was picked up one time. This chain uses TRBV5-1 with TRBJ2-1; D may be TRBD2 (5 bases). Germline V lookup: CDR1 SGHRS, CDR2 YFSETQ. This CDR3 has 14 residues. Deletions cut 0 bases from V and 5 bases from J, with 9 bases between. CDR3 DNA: TGCGCCAGCAGCTTGGAATTAGCGCACAATGAGCAGTTCTTC. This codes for CASSLELAHNEQFF.

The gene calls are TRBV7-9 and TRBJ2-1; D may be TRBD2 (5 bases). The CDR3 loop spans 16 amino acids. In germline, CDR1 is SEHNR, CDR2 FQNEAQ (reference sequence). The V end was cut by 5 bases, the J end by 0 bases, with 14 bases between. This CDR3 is CASSPELVSSYNEQFF. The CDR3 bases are TGTGCCAGCAGCCCCGAACTAGTAAGCTCCTACAATGAGCAGTTCTTC.

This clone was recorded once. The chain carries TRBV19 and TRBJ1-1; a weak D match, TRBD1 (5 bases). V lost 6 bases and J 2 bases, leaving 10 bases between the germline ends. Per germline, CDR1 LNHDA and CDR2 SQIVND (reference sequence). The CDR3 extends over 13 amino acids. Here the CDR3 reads CASRDSHNTEAFF. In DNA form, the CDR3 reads TGTGCCAGTAGAGACAGCCACAACACTGAAGCTTTCTTT.

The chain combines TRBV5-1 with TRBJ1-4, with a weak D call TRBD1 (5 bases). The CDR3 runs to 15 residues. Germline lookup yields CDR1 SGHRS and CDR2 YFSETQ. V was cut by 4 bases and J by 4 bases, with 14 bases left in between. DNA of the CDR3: TGCGCCAGCAGCCTCACAGGATCTATTAATGAAAAACTGTTTTTT. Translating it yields CASSLTGSINEKLFF.

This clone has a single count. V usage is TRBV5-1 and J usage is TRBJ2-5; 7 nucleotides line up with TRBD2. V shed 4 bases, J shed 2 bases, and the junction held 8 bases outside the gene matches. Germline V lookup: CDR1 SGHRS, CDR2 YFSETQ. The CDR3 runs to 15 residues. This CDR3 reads CASSASGVSQETQYF. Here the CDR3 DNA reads TGCGCCAGCAGCGCAAGCGGGGTGAGTCAAGAGACCCAGTACTTC.

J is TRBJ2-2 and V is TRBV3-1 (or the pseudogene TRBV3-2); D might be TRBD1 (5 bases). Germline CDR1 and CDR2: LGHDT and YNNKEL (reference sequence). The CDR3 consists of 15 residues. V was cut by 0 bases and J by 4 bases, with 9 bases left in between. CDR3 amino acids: CASSQDQGITGELFF. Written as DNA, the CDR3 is TGTGCCAGCAGCCAAGATCAGGGAATCACCGGGGAGCTGTTTTTT.

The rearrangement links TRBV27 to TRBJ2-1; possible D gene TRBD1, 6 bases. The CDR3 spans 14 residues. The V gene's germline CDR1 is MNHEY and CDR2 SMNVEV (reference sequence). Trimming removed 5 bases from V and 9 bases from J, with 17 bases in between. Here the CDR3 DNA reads TGTGCCAGCAGTCCTGGACAGTTCAGCGGTGAGCAGTTCTTC. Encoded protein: CASSPGQFSGEQFF.

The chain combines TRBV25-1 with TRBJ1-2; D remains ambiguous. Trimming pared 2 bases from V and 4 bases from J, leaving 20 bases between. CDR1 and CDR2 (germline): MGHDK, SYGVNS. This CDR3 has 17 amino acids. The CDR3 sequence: CASSEGSTGVLVYGYTF. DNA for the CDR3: TGTGCCAGCAGTGAAGGCAGCACGGGTGTTCTCGTCTATGGCTACACCTTC.

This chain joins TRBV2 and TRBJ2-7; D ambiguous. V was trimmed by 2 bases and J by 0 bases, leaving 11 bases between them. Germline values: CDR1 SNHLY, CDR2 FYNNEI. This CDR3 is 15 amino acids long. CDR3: CASSESPLSSYEQYF. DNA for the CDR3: TGTGCCAGCAGTGAATCCCCCCTAAGCTCCTACGAGCAGTACTTC.

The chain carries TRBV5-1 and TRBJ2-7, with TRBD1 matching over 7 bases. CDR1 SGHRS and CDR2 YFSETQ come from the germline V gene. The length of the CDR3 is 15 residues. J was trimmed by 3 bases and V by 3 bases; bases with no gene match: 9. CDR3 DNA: TGCGCCAGCAGCTGGGACAGTCCCAAAGACTACGAGCAGTACTTC. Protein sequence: CASSWDSPKDYEQYF.

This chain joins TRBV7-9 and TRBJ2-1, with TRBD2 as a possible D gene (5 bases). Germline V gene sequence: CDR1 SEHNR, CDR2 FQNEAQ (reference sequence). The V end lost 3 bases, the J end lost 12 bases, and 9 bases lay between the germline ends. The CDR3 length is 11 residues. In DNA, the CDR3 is TGTGCCAGCAGCTTGGAGGTCTCGCAGTTCTTC. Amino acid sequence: CASSLEVSQFF.

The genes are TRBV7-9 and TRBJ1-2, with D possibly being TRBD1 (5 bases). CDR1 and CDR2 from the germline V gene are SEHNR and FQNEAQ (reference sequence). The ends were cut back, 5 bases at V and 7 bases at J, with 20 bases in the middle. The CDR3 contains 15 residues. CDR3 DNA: TGTGCCAGCAGCCCAGTGGGGCAGGCGGTCGGTGGCTACACCTTC. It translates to CASSPVGQAVGGYTF. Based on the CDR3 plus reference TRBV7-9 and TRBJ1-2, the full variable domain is DTGVSQNPRHKITKRGQNVTFRCDPISEHNRLYWYRQTLGQGPEFLTYFQNEAQLEKSRLLSDRFSAERPKGSFSTLEIQRTEQGDSAMYLCASSPVGQAVGGYTFGSGTRLTVV.

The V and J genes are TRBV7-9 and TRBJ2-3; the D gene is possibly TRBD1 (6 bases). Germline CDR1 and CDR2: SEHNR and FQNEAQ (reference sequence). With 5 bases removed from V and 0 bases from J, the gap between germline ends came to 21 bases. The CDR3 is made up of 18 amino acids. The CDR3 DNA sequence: TGTGCCAGCAGCCCCGGATTTAACAGGGCCGACAGCACAGATACGCAGTATTTT. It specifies CASSPGFNRADSTDTQYF.

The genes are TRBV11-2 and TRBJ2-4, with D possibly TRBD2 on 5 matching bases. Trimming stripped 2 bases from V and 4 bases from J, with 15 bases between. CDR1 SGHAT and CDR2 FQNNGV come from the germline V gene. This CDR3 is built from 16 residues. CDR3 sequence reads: CASSLSGGSAKNIQYF. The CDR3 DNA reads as TGTGCCAGCAGCTTATCCGGAGGTTCGGCTAAAAACATTCAGTACTTC. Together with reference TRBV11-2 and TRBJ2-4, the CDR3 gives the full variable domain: EAGVAQSPRYKIIEKRQSVAFWCNPISGHATLYWYQQILGQGPKLLIQFQNNGVVDDSQLPKDRFSAERLKGVDSTLKIQPAKLEDSAVYLCASSLSGGSAKNIQYFGAGTRLSVL.

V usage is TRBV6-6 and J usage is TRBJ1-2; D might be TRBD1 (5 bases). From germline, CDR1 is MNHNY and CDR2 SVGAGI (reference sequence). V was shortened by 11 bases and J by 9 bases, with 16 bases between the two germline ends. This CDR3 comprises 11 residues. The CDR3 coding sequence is TGTGCCGGGTTTCAGGGTGGACGCTACACCTTC. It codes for CAGFQGGRYTF.

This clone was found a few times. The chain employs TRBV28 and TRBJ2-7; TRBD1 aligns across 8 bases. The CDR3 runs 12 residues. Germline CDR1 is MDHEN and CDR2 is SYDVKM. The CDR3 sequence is CVSGTGAYEQYF. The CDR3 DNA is TGTGTATCCGGGACAGGAGCCTACGAGCAGTACTTC.

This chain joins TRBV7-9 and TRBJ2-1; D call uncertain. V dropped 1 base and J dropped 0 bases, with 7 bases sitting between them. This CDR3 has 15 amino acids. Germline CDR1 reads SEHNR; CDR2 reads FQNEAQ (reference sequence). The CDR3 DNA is TGTGCCAGCAGCTTAGACAGCTTCTCCTACAATGAGCAGTTCTTC. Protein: CASSLDSFSYNEQFF.

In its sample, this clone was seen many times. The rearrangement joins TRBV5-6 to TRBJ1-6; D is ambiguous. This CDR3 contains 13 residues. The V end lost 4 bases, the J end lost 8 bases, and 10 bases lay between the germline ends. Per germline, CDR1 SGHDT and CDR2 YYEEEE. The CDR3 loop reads CASSGLTDSPLHF. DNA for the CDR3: TGTGCCAGCAGCGGACTGACTGATTCACCCCTCCACTTT.